This TCR beta chain was observed in a study of T-cell memory formation after mild COVID-19. Study-wide background: TCR clusters were largely donor specific. General study points: Cross-reactive memory apparently joined, as some responding clones appeared in pre-infection memory.

Regarding this clonotype: What it recognizes is unknown. One end of the junction does not line up with germline, which may come from a read error.

Constant-segment primers were used for 5'RACE, and the resulting TCR alpha and TCR beta cDNA libraries carried sample barcodes and UMIs. TCRdb called the 5' RACE reads again in MiXCR, with one record for every CDR3 protein. The repertoire holds a few hundred thousand distinct CDR3 sequences, with roughly 13% as singletons. CDR1 and CDR2 (germline): DFQATT, SNEGSKA (reference sequence). This CDR3 is built from 11 residues. Sequencing used PBMCs or a T cell subset sorted from them (not recorded which). The source of this sequence is a man aged 18 to 35 who had mild COVID-19 (a few samples of this study predate the infection). Cell type and time point are not known. The gene calls are TRBV20-1 and TRBJ2-7; no reliable D call. The CDR3 spells CSARESYEQYF. Written as DNA, the CDR3 is TGCAGTGCGAGAGAGTCCTACGAGCAGTACTTC.